These T cell receptor beta chains were read from a single sample in a study of spatial heterogeneity in lung cancer. TCRdb processed the 5' RACE reads anew with MiXCR; each CDR3 protein has one entry. The table records about 26,000 distinct CDR3 sequences, 13% of them present only once. Material: PBMCs, obtained at surgery. Receptors originate from a female donor with early-stage non-small cell lung cancer. Both conserved end residues are part of each CDR3. D genes are given only for firm matches. Size is stated for part of the rows, as once, few or many counts, or as a class when the clone is expanded.

CDR3 protein: CASSSVGGYEQYF; CDR3 DNA: TGTGCCAGCAGCTCAGTTGGGGGGTACGAGCAGTACTTC; D gene: NA; CDR3 length: 13; clone size: many; V gene: TRBV7-6; J gene: TRBJ2-7
CDR3 protein: CASSSYLSGANVLTF; CDR3 DNA: TGTGCCAGCAGCTCCTATCTTTCTGGGGCCAACGTCCTGACTTTC; D gene: NA; CDR3 length: 15; clone size: many; V gene: TRBV3-1; J gene: TRBJ2-6
CDR3 protein: CSARAHSYEQYF; CDR3 DNA: TGCAGTGCTAGGGCACACTCTTACGAGCAGTACTTC; D gene: NA; CDR3 length: 12; clone size: NA; V gene: TRBV20-1; J gene: TRBJ2-7
CDR3 protein: CASSFDLRESETQYF; CDR3 DNA: TGTGCCAGCAGCTTTGATCTCAGGGAATCAGAGACCCAGTACTTC; D gene: NA; CDR3 length: 15; clone size: many; V gene: TRBV7-2; J gene: TRBJ2-5
CDR3 protein: CSARVNGPDTQYF; CDR3 DNA: TGCAGTGCTAGAGTCAATGGCCCCGATACGCAGTATTTT; D gene: NA; CDR3 length: 13; clone size: NA; V gene: TRBV20-1; J gene: TRBJ2-3
CDR3 protein: CASSHPTVPISGANVLTF; CDR3 DNA: TGCGCCAGCAGCCACCCGACGGTCCCTATCTCTGGGGCCAACGTCCTGACTTTC; D gene: NA; CDR3 length: 18; clone size: many; V gene: TRBV4-1; J gene: TRBJ2-6
CDR3 protein: CASSYYRGAYGYTF; CDR3 DNA: TGTGCCAGCAGTTACTATCGGGGGGCCTATGGCTACACCTTC; D gene: NA; CDR3 length: 14; clone size: many; V gene: TRBV6-2/TRBV6-3; J gene: TRBJ1-2
CDR3 protein: CASSPLMGQGAYGYTF; CDR3 DNA: TGTGCCAGCAGTCCCTTAATGGGACAGGGTGCCTATGGCTACACCTTC; D gene: TRBD1; CDR3 length: 16; clone size: many; V gene: TRBV28; J gene: TRBJ1-2
CDR3 protein: CSARTTRESHYYNEQFF; CDR3 DNA: TGCAGTGCTAGGACGACCAGGGAATCCCACTACTACAATGAGCAGTTCTTC; D gene: NA; CDR3 length: 17; clone size: many; V gene: TRBV20-1; J gene: TRBJ2-1
CDR3 protein: CASSVASGSRNTQYF; CDR3 DNA: TGTGCCAGCAGCGTAGCTAGCGGGAGTCGGAATACGCAGTATTTT; D gene: TRBD2; CDR3 length: 15; clone size: many; V gene: TRBV9; J gene: TRBJ2-3
CDR3 protein: CAISAGTPSTDTQYF; CDR3 DNA: TGTGCCATCAGTGCCGGGACTCCATCAACAGATACGCAGTATTTT; D gene: NA; CDR3 length: 15; clone size: many; V gene: TRBV10-3; J gene: TRBJ2-3
CDR3 protein: CSVTLSSGANVLTF; CDR3 DNA: TGCAGCGTGACCCTCAGTTCTGGGGCCAACGTCCTGACTTTC; D gene: NA; CDR3 length: 14; clone size: few; V gene: TRBV29-1; J gene: TRBJ2-6
CDR3 protein: CATSPLRGNEQFF; CDR3 DNA: TGTGCCACCAGTCCCCTCCGGGGTAATGAGCAGTTCTTC; D gene: NA; CDR3 length: 13; clone size: many; V gene: TRBV24-1; J gene: TRBJ2-1
CDR3 protein: CASSLSAFTRGTEAFF; CDR3 DNA: TGTGCCAGCAGTTTATCTGCCTTCACCCGTGGCACTGAAGCTTTCTTT; D gene: NA; CDR3 length: 16; clone size: many; V gene: TRBV27; J gene: TRBJ1-1
CDR3 protein: CASSQDWYGYTF; CDR3 DNA: TGCGCCAGCAGCCAAGATTGGTATGGCTACACCTTC; D gene: NA; CDR3 length: 12; clone size: many; V gene: TRBV4-3; J gene: TRBJ1-2
CDR3 protein: CASSGFPGRQNEKLFF; CDR3 DNA: TGTGCCAGCAGTGGGTTCCCGGGACGGCAGAATGAAAAACTGTTTTTT; D gene: NA; CDR3 length: 16; clone size: NA; V gene: TRBV6-1; J gene: TRBJ1-4
CDR3 protein: CASSQAGSNYGYTF; CDR3 DNA: TGCGCCAGCAGCCAAGCAGGGTCTAACTATGGCTACACCTTC; D gene: NA; CDR3 length: 14; clone size: NA; V gene: TRBV4-3; J gene: TRBJ1-2
CDR3 protein: CASSQQGWALHF; CDR3 DNA: TGTGCCAGCAGTCAACAGGGTTGGGCCCTCCACTTT; D gene: NA; CDR3 length: 12; clone size: NA; V gene: TRBV28; J gene: TRBJ1-6
CDR3 protein: CASSVAGGSEETQYF; CDR3 DNA: TGTGCCAGCAGCGTTGCGGGGGGGTCCGAAGAGACCCAGTACTTC; D gene: TRBD2; CDR3 length: 15; clone size: many; V gene: TRBV7-9; J gene: TRBJ2-5
CDR3 protein: CASSYQRQGYEQYF; CDR3 DNA: TGTGCCAGCAGTTACCAGAGACAGGGGTACGAGCAGTACTTC; D gene: TRBD1; CDR3 length: 14; clone size: few; V gene: TRBV6-5; J gene: TRBJ2-7
CDR3 protein: CASSPGAVLNTEAFF; CDR3 DNA: TGTGCCAGCTCACCTGGAGCCGTTTTGAACACTGAAGCTTTCTTT; D gene: NA; CDR3 length: 15; clone size: many; V gene: TRBV18; J gene: TRBJ1-1
CDR3 protein: CASSPGLRGGGANEKLFF; CDR3 DNA: TGCGCCAGCAGTCCGGGACTCCGCGGTGGTGGTGCTAATGAAAAACTGTTTTTT; D gene: NA; CDR3 length: 18; clone size: many; V gene: TRBV23-1; J gene: TRBJ1-4
CDR3 protein: CASSPRTGINQPQHF; CDR3 DNA: TGTGCCAGCAGCCCGCGGACAGGGATCAATCAGCCCCAGCATTTT; D gene: TRBD1; CDR3 length: 15; clone size: many; V gene: TRBV11-2; J gene: TRBJ1-5
CDR3 protein: CSARAAGGVVGELFF; CDR3 DNA: TGCAGTGCTAGAGCAGCGGGAGGGGTGGTCGGGGAGCTGTTTTTT; D gene: TRBD2; CDR3 length: 15; clone size: many; V gene: TRBV20-1; J gene: TRBJ2-2
CDR3 protein: CSASTDTQYF; CDR3 DNA: TGCAGTGCCAGCACAGATACGCAGTATTTT; D gene: NA; CDR3 length: 10; clone size: many; V gene: TRBV20-1; J gene: TRBJ2-3
CDR3 protein: CASSLASVWGEQYF; CDR3 DNA: TGTGCCAGCAGCTTAGCGAGCGTGTGGGGGGAGCAGTACTTC; D gene: NA; CDR3 length: 14; clone size: NA; V gene: TRBV7-2; J gene: TRBJ2-7
CDR3 protein: CASSKVDGTSGEIQETQYF; CDR3 DNA: TGTGCCAGCAGCAAAGTAGATGGGACTAGCGGGGAGATACAAGAGACCCAGTACTTC; D gene: NA; CDR3 length: 19; clone size: many; V gene: TRBV21-1; J gene: TRBJ2-5
CDR3 protein: CASSSDRYSGANVLTF; CDR3 DNA: TGTGCCAGTAGTTCAGACAGGTACTCTGGGGCCAACGTCCTGACTTTC; D gene: NA; CDR3 length: 16; clone size: many; V gene: TRBV19; J gene: TRBJ2-6
CDR3 protein: CASSYTASDTQYF; CDR3 DNA: TGTGCCAGCAGTTATACCGCCTCAGATACGCAGTATTTT; D gene: NA; CDR3 length: 13; clone size: many; V gene: TRBV6-5; J gene: TRBJ2-3
CDR3 protein: CASSSGSSGANVLTF; CDR3 DNA: TGTGCCAGCAGCTCGGGGTCCTCTGGGGCCAACGTCCTGACTTTC; D gene: NA; CDR3 length: 15; clone size: many; V gene: TRBV7-9; J gene: TRBJ2-6
CDR3 protein: CSATPNYEQFF; CDR3 DNA: TGCAGTGCTACCCCTAATTATGAGCAGTTCTTC; D gene: NA; CDR3 length: 11; clone size: many; V gene: TRBV20-1; J gene: TRBJ2-1
CDR3 protein: CASSFRGPTPHEAFF; CDR3 DNA: TGTGCCAGCAGCTTCCGCGGCCCGACGCCCCATGAAGCTTTCTTT; D gene: NA; CDR3 length: 15; clone size: NA; V gene: TRBV13; J gene: TRBJ1-1
CDR3 protein: CSVEDPTVSGTGNQPQHF; CDR3 DNA: TGCAGCGTTGAAGATCCGACCGTCTCCGGGACAGGGAATCAGCCCCAGCATTTT; D gene: TRBD1; CDR3 length: 18; clone size: many; V gene: TRBV29-1; J gene: TRBJ1-5
CDR3 protein: CATSVPAGGPTDTQYF; CDR3 DNA: TGTGCCACCAGTGTTCCAGCGGGAGGGCCAACAGATACGCAGTATTTT; D gene: TRBD2; CDR3 length: 16; clone size: many; V gene: TRBV24-1; J gene: TRBJ2-3
CDR3 protein: CASSLMGGWTEAFF; CDR3 DNA: TGTGCCAGCAGCTTGATGGGGGGTTGGACTGAAGCTTTCTTT; D gene: NA; CDR3 length: 14; clone size: many; V gene: TRBV5-4; J gene: TRBJ1-1
CDR3 protein: CASSESYGTGPDNEKLFF; CDR3 DNA: TGTGCCAGCAGTGAATCATACGGAACAGGGCCTGATAATGAAAAACTGTTTTTT; D gene: NA; CDR3 length: 18; clone size: NA; V gene: TRBV25-1; J gene: TRBJ1-4
CDR3 protein: CSARGFLVGEPQHF; CDR3 DNA: TGCAGTGCTAGAGGCTTCCTGGTTGGGGAGCCCCAGCATTTT; D gene: NA; CDR3 length: 14; clone size: many; V gene: TRBV20-1; J gene: TRBJ1-5
CDR3 protein: CASSRLGGATGTNYGYTF; CDR3 DNA: TGTGCCAGCAGCCGGCTTGGAGGAGCGACAGGGACTAACTATGGCTACACCTTC; D gene: TRBD1; CDR3 length: 18; clone size: many; V gene: TRBV14; J gene: TRBJ1-2
CDR3 protein: CASSGGVAKNIQYF; CDR3 DNA: TGTGCCAGCAGTGGGGGAGTAGCCAAAAACATTCAGTACTTC; D gene: NA; CDR3 length: 14; clone size: NA; V gene: TRBV6-2/TRBV6-3; J gene: TRBJ2-4
CDR3 protein: CASSSTGGTGELFF; CDR3 DNA: TGTGCCAGCAGCTCGACAGGGGGCACCGGGGAGCTGTTTTTT; D gene: TRBD1; CDR3 length: 14; clone size: NA; V gene: TRBV7-9; J gene: TRBJ2-2
CDR3 protein: CASSATGAGANVLTF; CDR3 DNA: TGTGCCAGCAGTGCGACAGGGGCTGGGGCCAACGTCCTGACTTTC; D gene: TRBD1; CDR3 length: 15; clone size: many; V gene: TRBV12-3/TRBV12-4; J gene: TRBJ2-6